Below, 4 T cell receptor beta chains from the same sample are listed, as sequenced in a study of blood T cell repertoires in COVID-19. The repertoire was sequenced with immunoSEQ multiplex PCR; TCRdb's copy has only in-frame clones and lacks some. This sample carries roughly 230,000 clones, roughly 80% of them seen once, and the ten largest clones take around 6.4%. Sequencing was done on a sample of peripheral blood. These receptors were collected from a woman in her sixties with active or convalescent COVID-19.

This chain connects TRBV18 to TRBJ1-5; D gene uncertain. The CDR3 is made up of 15 amino acids. V dropped 1 base and J dropped 4 bases, with 11 bases sitting between them. The germline V gene has CDR1 KGHSH and CDR2 LQKENI. As DNA, the CDR3 is TGTGCCAGCTCACCACTGGGGAGGGATAATCAGCCCCAGCATTTT. It translates to CASSPLGRDNQPQHF. The variable domain in full, completed from reference TRBV18 and TRBJ1-5, reads NAGVMQNPRHLVRRRGQEARLRCSPMKGHSHVYWYRQLPEEGLKFMVYLQKENIIDESGMPKERFSAEFPKEGPSILRIQQVVRGDSAAYFCASSPLGRDNQPQHFGDGTRLSIL.

The CDR3 protein is CASSQEGGPLTDTQYF. The CDR3 DNA follows: TGTGCCAGCAGCCAAGAAGGTGGGCCCCTCACAGATACGCAGTATTTT. V is TRBV3-1 (or the pseudogene TRBV3-2) and J is TRBJ2-3; unclear D gene. Trimming took 0 bases from V and 2 from J, leaving 12 bases between them. This CDR3 spans 16 amino acids. Germline CDR1 and CDR2: LGHDT and YNNKEL (reference sequence).

The V gene is TRBV25-1, the J gene TRBJ2-1, with 7 bases matching TRBD1. Per germline, CDR1 MGHDK and CDR2 SYGVNS. CDR3 length equals 11 residues. CDR3 protein: CATGAYNEQFF. Written as DNA, the CDR3 is TGTGCTACAGGGGCCTACAATGAGCAGTTCTTC.

This clone was counted a single time. The V call is TRBV19, the J call TRBJ2-7; tentative D call: TRBD2 (7 bases). The ends were cut back, 3 bases at V and 4 bases at J, with 19 bases in the middle. CDR3 size: 16 residues. Germline V gene sequence: CDR1 LNHDA, CDR2 SQIVND (reference sequence). DNA of the CDR3: TGTGCCAGTAGTATTTTCGGGGGCGGGAGCGCGTACGAGCAGTACTTC. This translates into CASSIFGGGSAYEQYF.